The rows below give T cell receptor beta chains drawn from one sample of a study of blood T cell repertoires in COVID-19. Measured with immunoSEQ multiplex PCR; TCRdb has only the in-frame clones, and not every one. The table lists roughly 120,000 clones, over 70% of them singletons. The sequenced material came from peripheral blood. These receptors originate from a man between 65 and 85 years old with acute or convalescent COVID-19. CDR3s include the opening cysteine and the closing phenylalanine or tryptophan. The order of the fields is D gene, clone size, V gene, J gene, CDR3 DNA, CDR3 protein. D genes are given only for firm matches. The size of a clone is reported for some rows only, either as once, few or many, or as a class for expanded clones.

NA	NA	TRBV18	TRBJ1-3	TGTGCCAGCTCACCCTCGGGGGTGAGCTCTGGAAACACCATATATTTT	CASSPSGVSSGNTIYF
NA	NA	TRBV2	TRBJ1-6	TGTGCCAGCATCTTTGCGAGGTATAATTCACCCCTCCACTTT	CASIFARYNSPLHF
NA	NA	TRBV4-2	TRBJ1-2	TGTGCCAGCAGCCAAGATCGGGCAGGGAACTATGGCTACACCTTC	CASSQDRAGNYGYTF
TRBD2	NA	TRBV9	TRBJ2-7	TGTGCCAGCAGCCAAGGACTAGCGGAGAACTACGAGCAGTACTTC	CASSQGLAENYEQYF
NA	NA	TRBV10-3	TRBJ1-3	TGTGCCATCAGTGGAGATCCTGGAAACACCATATATTTT	CAISGDPGNTIYF
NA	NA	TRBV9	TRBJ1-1	TGTGCCAGCAGCAAACGACAGGCGGTGGGCACTGAAGCTTTCTTT	CASSKRQAVGTEAFF
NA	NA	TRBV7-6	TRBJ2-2	TGTGCCAGCAGCCCGTCTAGCGTCACCGGGGAGCTGTTTTTT	CASSPSSVTGELFF
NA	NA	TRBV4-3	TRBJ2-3	TGCGCCAGCAGCCAAGAGACTCGGCGGGATACGCAGTATTTT	CASSQETRRDTQYF
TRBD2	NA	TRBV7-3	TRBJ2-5	TGTGCCAGCAGCTTAACGGGGGGGTCCCAAGAGACCCAGTACTTC	CASSLTGGSQETQYF
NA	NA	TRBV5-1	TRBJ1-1	TGCGCCAGCAGTTCGATACAGGGTAACACTGAAGCTTTCTTT	CASSSIQGNTEAFF
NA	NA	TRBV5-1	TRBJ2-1	TGCGCCAGCAGCCTCTACAATGAGCAGTTCTTC	CASSLYNEQFF
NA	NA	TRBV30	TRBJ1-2	TGTGCCGGCACAGGCCTGTCCTATGGCTACACCTTC	CAGTGLSYGYTF
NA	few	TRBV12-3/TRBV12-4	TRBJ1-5	TGTGCCAGCAGTTTAGGGCGTACCGGGGTGCATTTT	CASSLGRTGVHF
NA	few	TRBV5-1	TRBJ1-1	TGCGCCAGCAGCTTGATGAGCGGGGCCCCGGGCACTGAAGCTTTCTTT	CASSLMSGAPGTEAFF
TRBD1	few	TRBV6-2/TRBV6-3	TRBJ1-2	TGTGCCAGCAGTTATTTTCGGACAGGGCAAGGCTACACCTTC	CASSYFRTGQGYTF
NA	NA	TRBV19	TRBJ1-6	TGTGCCAGTAGTGTCCCCCTCAGGGGCGTTAATTCACCCCTCCACTTT	CASSVPLRGVNSPLHF
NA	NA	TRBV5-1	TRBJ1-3	TGCGCCAGCAGCCCTGATCATAGCTCTGGAAACACCATATATTTT	CASSPDHSSGNTIYF
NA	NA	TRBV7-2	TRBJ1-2	TGTGCCAGCAGCTTAGTGTCGGGGTCGGTTAACTATGGCTACACCTTC	CASSLVSGSVNYGYTF
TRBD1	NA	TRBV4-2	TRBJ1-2	TGTGCCAGCAGCCAAGACCCGGGACAGTCCTTAGCTAACTATGGCTACACCTTC	CASSQDPGQSLANYGYTF
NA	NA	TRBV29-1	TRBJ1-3	TGCAGCGTTGCTGGGCACTCTGGAAACACCATATATTTT	CSVAGHSGNTIYF
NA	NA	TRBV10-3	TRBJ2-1	TGTGCCATCAGTGAGGGTGAGGGTAGGATGGCGTTCTTC	CAISEGEGRMAFF
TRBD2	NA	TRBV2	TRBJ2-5	TGTGCCAGCAGTGGGGGGAGCGGGGGCCCCCAAGAGACCCAGTACTTC	CASSGGSGGPQETQYF
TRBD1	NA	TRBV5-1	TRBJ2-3	TGCGCCAGCAGCTTGTCTCCTTCCAGGGGGCGCCCAGATACGCAGTATTTT	CASSLSPSRGRPDTQYF
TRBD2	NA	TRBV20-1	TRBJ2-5	TGCAGTGCTAGTGGGGGGGGCCAAGAGACCCAGTACTTC	CSASGGGQETQYF
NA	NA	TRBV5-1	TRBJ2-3	TGCGCCAGCAGCATAGGACAGCTATTCGATACGCAGTATTTT	CASSIGQLFDTQYF
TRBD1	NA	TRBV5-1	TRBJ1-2	TGCGCCAGCAGCGCCGGGACAGGCCCCAGAGGAGGCTATGGCTACACCTTC	CASSAGTGPRGGYGYTF